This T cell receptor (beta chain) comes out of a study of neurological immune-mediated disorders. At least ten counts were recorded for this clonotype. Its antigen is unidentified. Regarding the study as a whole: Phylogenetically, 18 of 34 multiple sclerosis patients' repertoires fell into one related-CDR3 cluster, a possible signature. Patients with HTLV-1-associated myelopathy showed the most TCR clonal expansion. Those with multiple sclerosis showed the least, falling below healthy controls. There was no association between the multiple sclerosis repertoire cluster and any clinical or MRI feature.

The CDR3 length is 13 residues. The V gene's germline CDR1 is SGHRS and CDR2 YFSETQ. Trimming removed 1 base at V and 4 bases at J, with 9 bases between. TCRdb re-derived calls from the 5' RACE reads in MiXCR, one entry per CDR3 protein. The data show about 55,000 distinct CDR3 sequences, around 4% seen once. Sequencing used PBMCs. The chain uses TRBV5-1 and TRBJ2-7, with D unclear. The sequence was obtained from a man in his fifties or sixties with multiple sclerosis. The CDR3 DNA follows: TGCGCCAGCAGCTTGCGGCAGGAGTACGAGCAGTACTTC. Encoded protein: CASSLRQEYEQYF.